There are a few counts of the clone carrying this T cell receptor beta chain. V was trimmed by 3 bases and J by 3 bases, leaving 15 bases between them. The CDR3 runs to 15 residues. Germline V gene lookup returns CDR1 SGHAT and CDR2 FQNNGV. This sample was taken from a study of regulatory T cells in long-lasting Graves disease. Documented time point: newly diagnosed GD, antithyroid drugs for less than 3 months. The authors made the TCR library using RNA they extracted from PBMCs. An endocrinology department located in Xi'an, China, was where the patients came from. To make TCR beta libraries, researchers used iRepertoire HTBI primers and Arm-PCR of CDR3 regions. Via MiXCR, TCRdb re-called the multiplex PCR reads, giving one row per CDR3 protein. The sample has about 540,000 distinct CDR3 sequences, roughly 14% seen once. The sample also formed part of further work on T cells in Graves' hyperthyroidism and ophthalmopathy. From that report: Most thyroid clonotypes expanded above 0.001 appeared in blood too.

The TCR was taken from a man aged 30 to 39 with Graves disease. The sequencing here drew on peripheral blood mononuclear cells (PBMCs), taken at new diagnosis, from a patient treated with antithyroid drugs. The rearrangement uses TRBV11-2 and TRBJ2-7; TRBD1 is a possible D gene (5 bases). The CDR3 sequence: CASSFGPDTFYEQYF. In nucleotides, the CDR3 is TGTGCCAGCAGCTTTGGTCCGGACACCTTCTACGAGCAGTACTTC.